This T cell receptor (beta chain) appears in the sequencing data of a study of blood T cell repertoires in COVID-19. Study-wide background: The United States, Italy and Spain supplied acute and convalescent COVID-19 samples. T cells, B-cell-depleted T cells, or PBMCs supplied cDNA or gDNA.

The CDR3 sequence is 17 residues long. Generated by immunoSEQ multiplex PCR, the TCRdb table keeps only in-frame clones and is missing some. In the table there are over 130,000 clones, approximately 84% of which are singletons. This sequence was found in a human donor in a cohort sampled during active COVID-19. Sequences were obtained from peripheral blood. The chain is built from TRBV21-1 and TRBJ2-1; TRBD2, the D gene given by the table, was not confirmed from the DNA. TRBV21-1 is assigned pseudogene status. DNA for the CDR3: TGTGCCAGCAGCATTATACCCGGGGGGCTTGAGGGCGATGAGCAGTTCTTC. Translation gives CASSIIPGGLEGDEQFF.